These 21 T cell receptor beta chains share one sample of origin, sequenced in a study of technical replicates of blood from several donors. Here immunoSEQ multiplex PCR was the method, and the copy in TCRdb shows in-frame clones only, minus some. The data show 80,000 or so clones, about 98% seen once. Source material: T cells isolated from PBMCs. Receptor source: a human donor in good health.

The chain joins TRBV5-6 to TRBJ2-7; TRBD1 aligns across 11 bases. This CDR3 spans 17 amino acids. The V segment lost 4 bases and the J segment 3 bases; nucleotides outside the gene matches: 12. Germline V gene sequence: CDR1 SGHDT, CDR2 YYEEEE. CDR3 coding DNA: TGTGCCAGCAGCCCGGCCCCGGGACAGGGGGGCATCTACGAGCAGTACTTC. This translates into CASSPAPGQGGIYEQYF.

The rearrangement links TRBV10-3 to TRBJ2-1; possibly TRBD2 for D (6 bases). The CDR3 consists of 14 residues. V was clipped by 6 bases and J by 5 bases, with 14 bases between them. The V gene's germline CDR1 is ENHRY and CDR2 SYGVKD. The CDR3 coding sequence is TGTGCCATCAGGGACGACGGGGGAAACAATGAGCAGTTCTTC. Translating gives CAIRDDGGNNEQFF.

The CDR3 protein is CASSSWTGKTDTQYF. DNA of the CDR3: TGCGCCAGCAGCTCGTGGACAGGGAAGACAGATACGCAGTATTTT. This chain connects TRBV5-1 to TRBJ2-3; 8 positions match TRBD1. This CDR3 contains 15 residues. V dropped 3 bases and J dropped 3; count of bases not matched to a gene: 6. The germline CDR1 and CDR2 sequences are SGHRS and YFSETQ.

This rearrangement joins TRBV5-1 to TRBJ2-1; TRBD2 matches 8 bases. Germline trimming cut 2 bases from V and 3 bases from J; bases unmatched to any gene: 7. This CDR3 contains 16 residues. Germline V gene sequence: CDR1 SGHRS, CDR2 YFSETQ. The CDR3 loop reads CASSLGSAGDYNEQFF. Written as DNA, the CDR3 is TGCGCCAGCAGCTTAGGTTCAGCGGGAGACTACAATGAGCAGTTCTTC.

The chain recombines TRBV7-9 with TRBJ2-5, with D tentatively TRBD2 (6 bases). CDR1 and CDR2 from the germline V gene are SEHNR and FQNEAQ (reference sequence). CDR3 length: 17 amino acids. The V and J ends lost 1 base and 0 bases respectively, with 15 bases between them. The CDR3 is CASSLGFGGVHQETQYF. In nucleotides, the CDR3 is TGTGCCAGCAGCTTAGGTTTTGGCGGGGTCCACCAAGAGACCCAGTACTTC.

The chain employs TRBV15 and TRBJ2-7; TRBD1 is a possible D gene (5 bases). CDR1 and CDR2 (germline): LNHNV, YYDKDF (reference sequence). The CDR3 is made up of 15 amino acids. Trimming shortened V by 8 bases and J by 2 bases, and 19 bases separated the two germline ends. In DNA, the CDR3 is TGTGCCACCCCGCCCGGAAGGGGTTTCACCTACGAGCAGTACTTC. Encoded protein: CATPPGRGFTYEQYF.

For the CDR3, the DNA is TGTGCCAGCAGCTTAGTTCGGACTAGCGGGAGGGATGAGCAGTTCTTC. Protein: CASSLVRTSGRDEQFF. The V gene is TRBV7-9, the J gene TRBJ2-1, with TRBD2 matching over 15 bases. Germline CDR1 SEHNR, CDR2 FQNEAQ (reference sequence). The CDR3 runs to 16 residues. V lost 1 base and J lost 8; bases outside the gene matches: 3.

The chain has TRBV29-1 and TRBJ1-1; D is possibly TRBD1 (5 bases). The CDR3 is 10 residues long. V lost 7 bases, J lost 8 bases, and 11 bases lay in between. Germline CDR1 is SQVTM and CDR2 is ANQGSEA. CDR3 nucleotides: TGCAGCGGCGAGGAGGGGGAAGCTTTCTTT. This sequence encodes CSGEEGEAFF. The whole variable domain, remainder taken from reference TRBV29-1 and TRBJ1-1, is SAVISQKPSRDICQRGTSLTIQCQVDSQVTMMFWYRQQPGQSLTLIATANQGSEATYESGFVIDKFPISRPNLTFSTLTVSNMSPEDSSIYLCSGEEGEAFFGQGTRLTVV.

This chain links TRBV2 with TRBJ2-7, with TRBD1 matching over 8 bases. The CDR3 spans 12 residues. Germline loops: CDR1 SNHLY, CDR2 FYNNEI. With 7 bases clipped from V and 7 bases from J, the junction kept 6 bases outside the gene matches. The chain's CDR3 is CASNLRTGEQYF. CDR3 nucleotide sequence: TGTGCCAGCAACCTACGGACAGGGGAGCAGTACTTC.

The rearrangement links TRBV28 to TRBJ1-1; no definite D call. V was cut by 6 bases and J by 1 base, with 15 bases left in between. There are 15 residues in the CDR3. Germline loops: CDR1 MDHEN, CDR2 SYDVKM. CDR3 nucleotides: TGTGCCAGCAGCCCCCGACGGGTGTCGAACACTGAAGCTTTCTTT. Protein sequence: CASSPRRVSNTEAFF.

The chain couples TRBV15 to TRBJ2-5; D may be TRBD1 (6 bases). CDR3 length equals 15 residues. Trimming took off 0 bases at V and 5 bases at J, with 13 bases between the two ends. The germline gives CDR1 LNHNV, CDR2 YYDKDF (reference sequence). The CDR3 reads CATSREPLGGETQYF. CDR3 sequence (DNA): TGTGCCACCAGCAGAGAGCCACTAGGGGGTGAGACCCAGTACTTC.

The rearrangement links TRBV7-9 to TRBJ2-3; a weak D match, TRBD1 (6 bases). Germline-derived CDR1 and CDR2 are SEHNR and FQNEAQ (reference sequence). CDR3 size: 13 residues. Trimming removed 3 bases at V and 7 bases at J, with 11 bases between. Here the CDR3 reads CASSLGDTHTQYF. For the CDR3, the DNA is TGTGCCAGCAGCTTGGGGGACACTCATACGCAGTATTTT.

V is TRBV15 and J is TRBJ2-3, with TRBD1 as a possible D gene (5 bases). The CDR3 is made up of 13 amino acids. Germline CDR1 is LNHNV and CDR2 is YYDKDF (reference sequence). Deletions cut 5 bases from V and 2 bases from J, with 8 bases between. CDR3 sequence (DNA): TGTGCCACCAGCCACAGGATCACAGATACGCAGTATTTT. Protein product: CATSHRITDTQYF.

The J gene is TRBJ2-1, the V gene TRBV6-6, with TRBD1 as a possible D gene (6 bases). The V gene's germline CDR1 is MNHNY and CDR2 SVGAGI (reference sequence). V was trimmed by 6 bases and J by 15 bases, leaving 18 bases between them. The CDR3 length is 12 residues. The DNA for the CDR3 is TGTGCCAGCAGGATGGGACAAGGGGATAGGTTCTTC. Protein: CASRMGQGDRFF.

This chain connects TRBV6-5 to TRBJ2-5; 7 bases are a match to TRBD1. CDR1 and CDR2 (germline): MNHEY, SVGAGI. This CDR3 comprises 16 residues. V lost 2 bases, J lost 4 bases, and 10 bases stayed unmatched. The CDR3 DNA reads TGTGCCAGCAGTTACGTACAGGGGACGACGGGAGAGACCCAGTACTTC. This encodes CASSYVQGTTGETQYF.

The chain links TRBV7-9 to TRBJ2-1; 7 bases match TRBD2. The CDR3 length is 12 residues. The V segment lost 6 bases and the J segment 9 bases; nucleotides outside the gene matches: 5. Per germline, CDR1 SEHNR and CDR2 FQNEAQ (reference sequence). CDR3 loop: CASSYGGGEQFF. Here the CDR3 DNA reads TGTGCCAGCAGTTATGGGGGGGGTGAGCAGTTCTTC.

The chain employs TRBV2 and TRBJ2-7; 10 nucleotides align to TRBD2. V trimming: 7 bases; J trimming: 5 bases; junction bases outside the gene matches: 8. Germline CDR1 and CDR2: SNHLY and FYNNEI. The CDR3 has 14 amino acids. The DNA for the CDR3 is TGTGCCAGCAATCAAGCGGGAGGGCCCCACGAGCAGTACTTC. Encoded protein: CASNQAGGPHEQYF. The full variable domain, rest sourced from reference TRBV2 and TRBJ2-7, is EPEVTQTPSHQVTQMGQEVILRCVPISNHLYFYWYRQILGQKVEFLVSFYNNEISEKSEIFDDQFSVERPDGSNFTLKIRSTKLEDSAMYFCASNQAGGPHEQYFGPGTRLTVT.

For the CDR3, the DNA is TGTGCCAGCAGCCGCCCAGGGCAAACTGAAGCTTTCTTT. This sequence encodes CASSRPGQTEAFF. The V call is TRBV11-3, the J call TRBJ1-1, with D perhaps matching TRBD1 (5 bases). With 5 bases removed from V and 5 bases from J, the gap between germline ends came to 12 bases. This CDR3 contains 13 residues. Germline V CDR1 and CDR2: SGHNT, YENEEA.

The chain is built from TRBV5-1 and TRBJ2-7; TRBD1 might be the D (5 bases). This CDR3 has 13 amino acids. With 2 bases removed from V and 4 bases from J, the gap between germline ends came to 10 bases. Germline CDR1 reads SGHRS; CDR2 reads YFSETQ. The CDR3 is CASSLQEQYEQYF. The CDR3 region has the DNA TGCGCCAGCAGCTTACAGGAGCAGTACGAGCAGTACTTC.

This clone was counted once. The chain is built from TRBV5-1 and TRBJ2-1, with 8 bases matching TRBD1. This CDR3 has 14 residues. Germline V CDR1 and CDR2: SGHRS, YFSETQ. J gave up 3 bases and V 5 bases, and 4 bases lay outside the gene matches. CDR3 bases: TGCGCCAGCAGGCGACAGGGGCTCTACAATGAGCAGTTCTTC. Its translation: CASRRQGLYNEQFF.

The V gene is TRBV5-1, the J gene TRBJ1-2, with D maybe TRBD1 (5 bases). The CDR3 contains 14 residues. Trimming left V 0 bases short and J 4 bases short, with 10 bases between. CDR1 is SGHRS and CDR2 is YFSETQ in the germline V gene. This CDR3 reads CASSLGTPGYGYTF. DNA for the CDR3: TGCGCCAGCAGCTTGGGGACACCCGGCTATGGCTACACCTTC.